These 10 T cell receptor beta chains were all obtained from the same sample, sequenced in a study of blood T cell repertoires in COVID-19. Sequencing used immunoSEQ multiplex PCR; TCRdb keeps in-frame clones, though not all of them. Here the sample spans a few hundred thousand clones, about 85% being singletons. Sequenced: peripheral blood. The receptors were gathered from a young man with active or convalescent COVID-19.

The chain has TRBV18 and TRBJ2-5; 14 bases fit TRBD2. V was clipped by 2 bases and J by 8 bases; unmatched bases: 4. Germline V lookup: CDR1 KGHSH, CDR2 LQKENI. CDR3 length: 15 residues. CDR3 sequence reads: CASSPTGTSGGTQYF. CDR3 sequence (DNA): TGTGCCAGCTCACCAACCGGGACTAGCGGGGGAACCCAGTACTTC. The full variable domain, completed using reference TRBV18 and TRBJ2-5, is NAGVMQNPRHLVRRRGQEARLRCSPMKGHSHVYWYRQLPEEGLKFMVYLQKENIIDESGMPKERFSAEFPKEGPSILRIQQVVRGDSAAYFCASSPTGTSGGTQYFGPGTRLLVL.

The chain recombines TRBV5-4 with TRBJ1-1; maybe TRBD1 (5 bases). Germline V gives CDR1 SGHNT, CDR2 YYREEE (reference sequence). CDR3 size: 15 residues. The V gene lost 2 bases and the J gene lost 6 bases, with 17 bases spanning the gap. The CDR3 is CASSLSSQGNPEAFF. The CDR3 DNA reads as TGTGCCAGCAGCTTATCTTCTCAGGGAAACCCTGAAGCTTTCTTT.

The chain couples TRBV4-3 to TRBJ2-5, with D possibly matching TRBD2 (6 bases). CDR1 LGHNA and CDR2 YSLEER come from the germline V gene. V lost 0 bases and J lost 7, with 15 bases in between. The CDR3 has 15 amino acids. The CDR3 reads CASSQDQGGTGTQYF. DNA for the CDR3: TGCGCCAGCAGCCAAGATCAGGGAGGCACCGGGACCCAGTACTTC.

The V call is TRBV6-1, the J call TRBJ2-1; a weak D match, TRBD2 (6 bases). CDR3 size: 14 residues. V was shortened by 2 bases and J by 8 bases, with 13 bases between the two germline ends. In germline, CDR1 is MNHNS, CDR2 SASEGT. The CDR3 coding sequence is TGTGCCAGCAGTGAAATGACTAGTGCTGATGAGCAGTTCTTC. Amino acids: CASSEMTSADEQFF.

This clone was observed once. This chain joins TRBV6-2 or TRBV6-3 and TRBJ2-3, with a possible D match to TRBD2 (5 bases). Between the trimmed V and J ends, which lost 6 bases and 1 base, there was a span of 20 bases. Germline values: CDR1 MNHEY, CDR2 SVGEGT. This CDR3 has 17 residues. DNA of the CDR3: TGTGCCAGCAGCCTGCGGACTTTCGAGGGAGGCACAGATACGCAGTATTTT. Protein: CASSLRTFEGGTDTQYF.

In this sample, this clone turned up once. The chain couples TRBV6-5 to TRBJ1-2; 7 bases align to TRBD1. V lost 7 bases to trimming and J lost 4 bases; unmatched junction nucleotides: 12. The CDR3 totals 15 residues. The germline V gene has CDR1 MNHEY and CDR2 SVGAGI. The CDR3 spells CASTNTGTAIYGYTF. The CDR3 DNA is TGTGCCAGCACCAATACCGGGACAGCAATCTATGGCTACACCTTC.

The chain employs TRBV7-9 and TRBJ1-5, with D possibly being TRBD1 (6 bases). Germline CDR1 SEHNR, CDR2 FQNEAQ (reference sequence). The CDR3 length is 14 residues. V dropped 3 bases and J dropped 5 bases, with 11 bases sitting between them. CDR3: CASSFSWTDQPQHF. CDR3 coding DNA: TGTGCCAGCAGCTTCTCGTGGACAGATCAGCCCCAGCATTTT.

Only one count was recorded for this clone. This chain's CDR3 is CASSAAREGGEQFF. In DNA form, the CDR3 reads TGTGCCAGCAGCGCCGCGCGGGAGGGTGGTGAGCAGTTCTTC. The chain couples TRBV7-3 to TRBJ2-1; 9 bases align to TRBD2. This CDR3 is 14 amino acids long. Germline lookup yields CDR1 SGHTA and CDR2 FQGTGA. J lost 9 bases, V lost 5 bases, and 8 bases had no gene match. Drawing the rest from reference TRBV7-3 and TRBJ2-1, the complete variable domain is GAGVSQTPSNKVTEKGKYVELRCDPISGHTALYWYRQSLGQGPEFLIYFQGTGAADDSGLPNDRFFAVRPEGSVSTLKIQRTERGDSAVYLCASSAAREGGEQFFGPGTRLTVL.

The V and J genes are TRBV19 and TRBJ2-1, with TRBD2 as a possible D gene (5 bases). The CDR3 length is 16 residues. Trimming pared 5 bases from V and 1 base from J, leaving 15 bases between. Germline V gene lookup returns CDR1 LNHDA and CDR2 SQIVND (reference sequence). The CDR3 reads CASSSRRGESYNEQFF. The CDR3, as DNA: TGTGCCAGTAGTTCTAGGCGTGGGGAGTCCTACAATGAGCAGTTCTTC.

V gene TRBV3-1 (or the pseudogene TRBV3-2) combines with J gene TRBJ2-1; D gene unclear. The V end lost 2 bases, the J end lost 4 bases, and 6 bases lay between the germline ends. CDR1 and CDR2 from the germline V gene are LGHDT and YNNKEL (reference sequence). This CDR3 region has 13 residues. The CDR3 loop reads CASSQTAYNEQFF. DNA of the CDR3: TGTGCCAGCAGCCAAACTGCGTACAATGAGCAGTTCTTC.